This passage covers 28 T cell receptor beta chains from one sample sequenced in a study of blood T cells in healthy people across ages. A second PCR of roughly 6 to 12 cycles used a sample-barcoded 5' primer and a J-beta primer mix. One entry per CDR3 protein results from TCRdb running MiXCR on the 5' RACE reads. The sample comprises roughly 1,800,000 distinct CDR3 sequences, 49% of which are singletons, and roughly 2% rests with the top ten. Material for sequencing was blood. All receptors come from a woman aged 40 to 50 in good health.

This clonotype was observed a few times. V gene TRBV27 combines with J gene TRBJ2-7; the match to TRBD1 covers 8 bases. The CDR3 length is 14 residues. J gave up 3 bases and V 6 bases, and 7 bases lay outside the gene matches. Germline CDR1 reads MNHEY; CDR2 reads SMNVEV (reference sequence). The CDR3 sequence: CASSSGQVSYEQYF. In DNA form, the CDR3 reads TGTGCCAGCAGCTCGGGACAGGTGAGCTACGAGCAGTACTTC.

The chain employs TRBV6-5 and TRBJ2-3; D gene unclear. The CDR3 is made up of 14 amino acids. Germline V gene lookup returns CDR1 MNHEY and CDR2 SVGAGI. V was clipped by 4 bases and J by 1 base, with 9 bases between them. The CDR3 region has the DNA TGTGCCAGCAGTTCCAGGATAGGCACAGATACGCAGTATTTT. As protein: CASSSRIGTDTQYF.

DNA for the CDR3: TGCAGTGCAACTCACGGGACAGGGAATCAGCCCCAGCATTTT. Translating it yields CSATHGTGNQPQHF. The gene calls are TRBV20-1 and TRBJ1-5; 9 nucleotides match TRBD1. The CDR3 loop spans 14 amino acids. Trimming cost V 6 bases and J 4 bases; bases outside gene matches: 7. Germline V gene sequence: CDR1 DFQATT, CDR2 SNEGSKA (reference sequence).

The chain employs TRBV6-1 and TRBJ1-2, with TRBD1 as a possible D gene (6 bases). The CDR3 is 15 amino acids. Trimming stripped 2 bases from V and 4 bases from J, with 14 bases between. Germline CDR1 is MNHNS and CDR2 is SASEGT. The CDR3 nucleotides read TGTGCCAGCAGTGAAATTTCGGGGGCACCCTATGGCTACACCTTC. Its protein product is CASSEISGAPYGYTF.

This clonotype has a handful of counts. The V and J genes are TRBV9 and TRBJ2-3; 8 nucleotides match TRBD2. This CDR3 has 14 amino acids. The V gene's germline CDR1 is SGDLS and CDR2 YYNGEE. With 5 bases clipped from V and 5 bases from J, the junction kept 7 bases outside the gene matches. CDR3 sequence (DNA): TGTGCCAGCAGGCCCGGGGGGGGCGAAGATACGCAGTATTTT. Translated, it gives CASRPGGGEDTQYF.

The chain couples TRBV7-9 to TRBJ2-7, with TRBD1 matching over 7 bases. Germline V gene sequence: CDR1 SEHNR, CDR2 FQNEAQ (reference sequence). The V gene end was trimmed by 4 bases and the J gene end by 5 bases; junction bases not matched to a gene: 5. This CDR3 contains 13 residues. CDR3 in amino acids: CASSSLGQDEQYF. The CDR3 nucleotides are TGTGCCAGCAGCTCCCTCGGACAGGACGAGCAGTACTTC.

The chain has TRBV7-2 and TRBJ2-3, with TRBD2 matching over 12 bases. Losses at the gene ends were 8 bases for V and 4 bases for J; bases not matched to a gene: 10. CDR3 length: 16 amino acids. Germline assignment: CDR1 SGHTA and CDR2 FQGNSA. The CDR3 spells CASPGLAGTRADTQYF. In DNA, the CDR3 is TGTGCCAGCCCCGGACTAGCGGGGACTAGAGCAGATACGCAGTATTTT.

The chain combines TRBV6-5 with TRBJ2-5; possibly TRBD1 for D (6 bases). The J call may not be correct, given that the DNA end is closer to TRBJ2-7. The CDR3 consists of 13 residues. Germline CDR1 and CDR2: MNHEY and SVGAGI. CDR3 region: CASRGMTGYEQYF. Written as DNA, the CDR3 is TGTGCCAGCAGGGGTATGACAGGCTACGAGCAGTACTTC.

This rearrangement joins TRBV6-6 to TRBJ1-2, with D perhaps TRBD1 (6 bases). V shed 2 bases and J shed 6 bases, with 16 bases lying between them. The germline V gene encodes CDR1 MNHNY and CDR2 SVGAGI (reference sequence). The CDR3 is 15 amino acids. CDR3 bases: TGTGCCAGCAGTTACCCCATGGACAGCGATGATGGCTACACCTTC. Its protein product is CASSYPMDSDDGYTF.

About this clonotype itself: Germline and junction disagree at one end, which may indicate a read error. The DNA of the CDR3 is TGTGCCGGCAGCTTAGGTACCAGGGTTGACTATGGCTACACCTTC. Protein product: CAGSLGTRVDYGYTF. The chain joins TRBV7-2 to TRBJ1-2; D possibly corresponds to TRBD1 (5 bases). CDR1 is SGHTA and CDR2 is FQGNSA in the germline V gene. The CDR3 covers 15 residues.

V and J are TRBV15 and TRBJ1-4, with unresolved D. There are 16 residues in the CDR3. The V gene lost 0 bases and the J gene lost 7 bases, with 15 bases spanning the gap. CDR1 LNHNV and CDR2 YYDKDF come from the germline V gene (reference sequence). CDR3 in DNA: TGTGCCACCAGCAGAGATCCGACGGCAGCTATTGAAAAACTGTTTTTT. Its translation: CATSRDPTAAIEKLFF. The full variable domain, in which reference TRBV15 and TRBJ1-4 provide the parts outside the CDR3, is DAMVIQNPRYQVTQFGKPVTLSCSQTLNHNVMYWYQQKSSQAPKLLFHYYDKDFNNEADTPDNFQSRRPNTSFCFLDIRSPGLGDTAMYLCATSRDPTAAIEKLFFGSGTQLSVL.

The chain recombines TRBV20-1 with TRBJ1-2, with 7 bases fitting TRBD1. The CDR3 length is 13 residues. Germline assignment: CDR1 DFQATT and CDR2 SNEGSKA (reference sequence). V lost 1 base to trimming and J lost 2 bases; unmatched junction nucleotides: 1. CDR3 coding DNA: TGCAGTGCTAGAGTCAGGGGGAACTATGGCTACACCTTC. This translates into CSARVRGNYGYTF.

The table lists this clonotype with a few counts. The chain has TRBV12-3 or TRBV12-4 and TRBJ1-4; TRBD1 is a possible D gene (6 bases). V lost 3 bases, J lost 0 bases, and 11 bases lay in between. The length of the CDR3 is 16 residues. The CDR3 here is CASSFPGAPTNEKLFF. In DNA, the CDR3 is TGTGCCAGCAGTTTTCCGGGGGCCCCAACTAATGAAAAACTGTTTTTT.

In regard to this clonotype: Germline and junction disagree at one end, which may indicate a read error. The genes are TRBV3-1 and TRBJ2-5; 7 nucleotides line up with TRBD2. The CDR3 has 14 residues. CDR1 and CDR2 (germline): LGHDT, YNNKEL (reference sequence). As DNA, the CDR3 is TGTGCCGGCAGCCAAAAGCGGGAAAAAGAGACCCAGTACTTC. This gives the protein CAGSQKREKETQYF.

The rearrangement uses TRBV21-1 and TRBJ2-5; TRBD1 is the table's D call, not checked against the DNA. TRBV21-1 is classified as a pseudogene. The CDR3 runs to 15 residues. The CDR3 coding sequence is TGTGCCAGCAGCAAAGTAGGGGGGCCGGGAGAGACCCAGTACTTC. Encoded protein: CASSKVGGPGETQYF.

The chain couples TRBV9 to TRBJ1-4; no clear D. V was cut by 0 bases and J by 1 base, with 7 bases left in between. Germline CDR1 reads SGDLS; CDR2 reads YYNGEE. This CDR3 contains 15 residues. The CDR3 region is CASSVAEGTNEKLFF. CDR3 DNA: TGTGCCAGCAGCGTAGCTGAAGGAACTAATGAAAAACTGTTTTTT. Together with reference TRBV9 and TRBJ1-4, the CDR3 gives the full variable domain: DSGVTQTPKHLITATGQRVTLRCSPRSGDLSVYWYQQSLDQGLQFLIQYYNGEERAKGNILERFSAQQFPDLHSELNLSSLELGDSALYFCASSVAEGTNEKLFFGSGTQLSVL.

This sequence joins TRBV6-6 and TRBJ1-4; D might be TRBD1 (5 bases). V was cut by 5 bases and J by 2 bases, with 9 bases left in between. The CDR3 contains 14 residues. CDR1 and CDR2 from the germline V gene are MNHNY and SVGAGI (reference sequence). The CDR3 DNA reads as TGTGCCAGCAGTCCCCGACAGACTAATGAAAAACTGTTTTTT. The encoded protein is CASSPRQTNEKLFF.

V usage is TRBV14 and J usage is TRBJ2-1; no firm D call. Deletions cut 2 bases from V and 4 bases from J, with 6 bases between. From germline, CDR1 is SGHDN and CDR2 FVKESK. The CDR3 runs 13 residues. CDR3 sequence (DNA): TGTGCCAGCAGCCAACGGCAGTACAATGAGCAGTTCTTC. Translating it yields CASSQRQYNEQFF.

This chain joins TRBV11-2 and TRBJ2-7, with 14 bases identical to TRBD2. Germline CDR1 is SGHAT and CDR2 is FQNNGV. The CDR3 runs 20 residues. Losses at the gene ends were 1 base for V and 3 bases for J; bases not matched to a gene: 14. The CDR3 is CASSLAAGTSGGLYHYEQYF. The CDR3 nucleotides are TGTGCCAGCAGCTTAGCCGCCGGGACTAGCGGGGGCCTCTACCACTACGAGCAGTACTTC.

The rearrangement joins TRBV12-3 or TRBV12-4 to TRBJ2-6, with 8 nucleotides matching TRBD2. CDR3 length equals 17 residues. Trimming removed 5 bases from V and 0 bases from J; junction bases left unmatched: 6. The CDR3 here is CASSLGGGISGANVLTF. Here the CDR3 DNA reads TGTGCCAGCAGTCTCGGGGGGGGAATCTCTGGGGCCAACGTCCTGACTTTC.

Many counts were recorded for this clonotype. The chain is built from TRBV6-6 and TRBJ1-2; D not resolved. Germline CDR1 MNHNY, CDR2 SVGAGI (reference sequence). CDR3 length: 10 amino acids. V was trimmed by 3 bases and J by 6 bases, leaving 2 bases between them. The CDR3 bases are TGTGCCAGCAGTTATGATGGCTACACCTTC. Translated: CASSYDGYTF.

Only a few counts were recorded for this clonotype. The rearrangement uses TRBV7-2 and TRBJ1-4; 7 bases are a match to TRBD1. V shed 4 bases, J shed 0 bases, and the junction held 2 bases outside the gene matches. This CDR3 comprises 15 residues. Germline V CDR1 and CDR2: SGHTA, FQGNSA. The CDR3 sequence is CASSYGTATNEKLFF. The DNA of the CDR3 is TGTGCCAGCAGCTATGGGACAGCAACTAATGAAAAACTGTTTTTT.

The chain links TRBV12-3 or TRBV12-4 to TRBJ2-4, with 7 bases fitting TRBD1. CDR3 length: 16 amino acids. The trim removed 6 bases at V and 1 base at J, leaving 9 bases unmatched. CDR3 region: CASSTLGQVAKNIQYF. The DNA of the CDR3 is TGTGCCAGCAGCACTCTCGGACAGGTCGCCAAAAACATTCAGTACTTC.

V is TRBV7-8 and J is TRBJ2-2; 11 nucleotides align to TRBD2. V dropped 5 bases and J dropped 1; count of bases not matched to a gene: 3. Per germline, CDR1 SGHVS and CDR2 FQNEAQ. The CDR3 is made up of 16 amino acids. The CDR3 loop is CASSPGLAGNTGELFF. The CDR3 DNA sequence: TGTGCCAGCAGCCCCGGACTAGCGGGGAACACCGGGGAGCTGTTTTTT.

There are a few counts of this clonotype. The V and J genes are TRBV7-9 and TRBJ2-1, with 7 bases lining up with TRBD1. CDR3 length: 17 residues. From germline, CDR1 is SEHNR and CDR2 FQNEAQ (reference sequence). V dropped 5 bases and J dropped 3; count of bases not matched to a gene: 13. The CDR3 nucleotides are TGTGCCAGCAGCCCAGAGGGGGTAGGGGGCCTCTACAATGAGCAGTTCTTC. Protein sequence: CASSPEGVGGLYNEQFF.

V usage is TRBV20-1 and J usage is TRBJ2-5; D may be TRBD2 (5 bases). Germline V gene lookup returns CDR1 DFQATT and CDR2 SNEGSKA (reference sequence). CDR3 length equals 16 residues. CDR3 protein: CRAPPEGYLYQETQYF. Written as DNA, the CDR3 is TGCAGGGCCCCCCCCGAGGGTTACCTGTACCAAGAGACCCAGTACTTC.

This chain links TRBV3-1 with TRBJ2-5; TRBD1 might be the D (5 bases). The J call could be wrong; TRBJ2-1 is a better fit for the DNA end. Germline lookup yields CDR1 LGHDT and CDR2 YNNKEL (reference sequence). The CDR3 is made up of 15 amino acids. CDR3 in DNA: TGTGCCAGCAGCCAAGGGGGCGTTACTCAAGAGACCCAGTTCTTC. This gives the protein CASSQGGVTQETQFF.

The chain employs TRBV28 and TRBJ2-1, with D tentatively TRBD1 or TRBD2 (7 bases each). Germline V gives CDR1 MDHEN, CDR2 SYDVKM. The V and J ends lost 5 bases and 5 bases respectively, with 16 bases between them. The CDR3 extends over 15 amino acids. CDR3 sequence: CASSPQGGGHNEQFF. CDR3 DNA: TGTGCCAGCAGTCCGCAGGGGGGAGGGCACAATGAGCAGTTCTTC.